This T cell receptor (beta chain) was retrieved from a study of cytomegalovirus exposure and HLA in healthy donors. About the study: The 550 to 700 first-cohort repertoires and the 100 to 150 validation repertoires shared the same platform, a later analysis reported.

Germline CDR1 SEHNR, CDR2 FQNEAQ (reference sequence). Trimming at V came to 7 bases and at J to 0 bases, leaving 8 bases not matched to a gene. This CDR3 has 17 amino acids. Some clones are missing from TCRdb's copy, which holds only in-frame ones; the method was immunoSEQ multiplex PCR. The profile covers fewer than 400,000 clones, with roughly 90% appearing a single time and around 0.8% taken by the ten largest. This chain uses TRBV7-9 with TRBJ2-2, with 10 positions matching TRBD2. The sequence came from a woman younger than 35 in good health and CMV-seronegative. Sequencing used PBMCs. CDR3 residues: CASTPELAGTNTGELFF. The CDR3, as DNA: TGTGCCAGCACCCCCGAACTAGCGGGGACGAACACCGGGGAGCTGTTTTTT.